The 20 T cell receptor beta chains below come from one sample, sequenced in a study of blood T cell repertoires in COVID-19. Clones were read by immunoSEQ multiplex PCR, and TCRdb kept only the in-frame ones, dropping some. Among 250,000 to 300,000 clones listed, about 89% were seen once. The sequenced sample was PBMCs or T cells enriched from blood (not recorded which). The origin of the receptors is a woman between 40 and 50 years old who had recovered from COVID-19.

The chain has TRBV30 and TRBJ2-7, with D perhaps matching TRBD2 (6 bases). CDR1 is GTSNPN and CDR2 is SVGIG in the germline V gene (reference sequence). There are 13 residues in the CDR3. Trimming cost V 5 bases and J 2 bases, with 13 bases left between them. The CDR3, as DNA: TGTGCCTGGCACAGCGGGTCGACCTACGAGCAGTACTTC. This translates into CAWHSGSTYEQYF.

A single count supports this clone. This chain links TRBV6-5 with TRBJ1-1; TRBD1 is a possible D gene (5 bases). The CDR3 has 13 residues. CDR1 and CDR2 (germline): MNHEY, SVGAGI. Trimming pared 2 bases from V and 5 bases from J, leaving 9 bases between. In DNA form, the CDR3 reads TGTGCCAGCAGTTACGAGACAGAGACTGAAGCTTTCTTT. It is translated as CASSYETETEAFF.

The J gene is TRBJ2-1, the V gene TRBV6-5; TRBD1 might be the D (6 bases). The CDR3 totals 13 residues. Germline V CDR1 and CDR2: MNHEY, SVGAGI. The germline V and J ends were trimmed by 6 bases and 5 bases, with 11 bases remaining between them. CDR3 sequence (DNA): TGTGCCAGCAGGGTGAACAGGGACAATGAGCAGTTCTTC. It yields the protein CASRVNRDNEQFF.

This clone has only a few counts. The J gene is TRBJ2-3, the V gene TRBV30; the D is unclear. V shed 0 bases and J shed 1 base, with 8 bases lying between them. Germline values: CDR1 GTSNPN, CDR2 SVGIG (reference sequence). The CDR3 has 14 residues. This chain's CDR3 is CAWSVSSGTDTQYF. The CDR3 nucleotides are TGTGCCTGGAGTGTTAGTTCTGGCACAGATACGCAGTATTTT.

In its sample, this clone was seen once. Distinct nucleotide sequences in the sample also encode this CDR3. This chain joins TRBV11-3 and TRBJ2-2, with no clear D. The CDR3 totals 13 residues. Germline CDR1 SGHNT, CDR2 YENEEA. The ends were cut back, 1 base at V and 4 bases at J, with 4 bases in the middle. CDR3 in amino acids: CASSLVATGELFF. In DNA, the CDR3 is TGTGCCAGCAGCTTAGTGGCCACCGGGGAGCTGTTTTTT.

V is TRBV7-2 and J is TRBJ1-6; tentatively, D is TRBD1 (5 bases). CDR3 length: 18 amino acids. V lost 1 base and J lost 5, with 18 bases in between. Germline CDR1 reads SGHTA; CDR2 reads FQGNSA. CDR3 loop: CASSLELVRQLNNSPLHF. The CDR3 region has the DNA TGTGCCAGCAGCTTAGAGCTGGTCAGACAGCTTAATAATTCACCCCTCCACTTT.

The V call is TRBV23-1, the J call TRBJ1-5; 11 bases agree with TRBD1. TRBV23-1 is treated as an ORF (open reading frame) with a function not yet certain. V gave up 8 bases and J gave up 2 bases; unmatched junction bases: 5. The CDR3 has 15 amino acids. The CDR3 nucleotides are TGCGCCAGCTGGACAGGGGGCGGTGGCAATCAGCCCCAGCATTTT. Encoded protein: CASWTGGGGNQPQHF.

The rearrangement joins TRBV4-2 to TRBJ2-7, with 8 bases matching TRBD2. Trimming took 1 base from V and 5 from J; bases not matched to a gene: 4. Per the germline V gene, CDR1 is LGHNA and CDR2 is YNFKEQ. This CDR3 has 14 amino acids. The CDR3 bases are TGTGCCAGCAGCCAAGTCGGGGGGGTCCACGAGCAGTACTTC. This translates into CASSQVGGVHEQYF.

The chain couples TRBV6-5 to TRBJ2-5; the D is unclear. CDR3 length: 13 amino acids. Germline CDR1 reads MNHEY; CDR2 reads SVGAGI. Trimming left V 5 bases short and J 5 bases short, with 12 bases between. The CDR3 loop is CASSRAARETQYF. The CDR3 DNA sequence: TGTGCCAGCAGTCGAGCTGCGCGGGAGACCCAGTACTTC.

This chain joins TRBV5-4 and TRBJ1-1; TRBD1 aligns across 8 bases. This CDR3 region has 15 residues. Germline CDR1 SGHNT, CDR2 YYREEE (reference sequence). V lost 0 bases to trimming and J lost 1 base; unmatched junction nucleotides: 2. The CDR3 nucleotides read TGTGCCAGCAGCTTGGGAGGACAGGGGAACACTGAAGCTTTCTTT. Translation: CASSLGGQGNTEAFF.

The J gene is TRBJ2-2, the V gene TRBV6-1; TRBD2 aligns across 14 bases. The V segment lost 2 bases and the J segment 5 bases; nucleotides outside the gene matches: 4. The CDR3 is 17 amino acids. Per the germline V gene, CDR1 is MNHNS and CDR2 is SASEGT. The CDR3: CASSEPGLAGETGELFF. CDR3 bases: TGTGCCAGCAGTGAACCGGGACTAGCGGGGGAAACCGGGGAGCTGTTTTTT.

The chain carries TRBV20-1 and TRBJ2-7, with 9 bases that match TRBD1. With 3 bases clipped from V and 7 bases from J, the junction kept 13 bases outside the gene matches. The CDR3 runs 15 residues. CDR1 is DFQATT, CDR2 SNEGSKA, per germline (reference sequence). This CDR3 is CSASLSGQGILEQYF. The CDR3 coding sequence is TGCAGTGCTAGTCTCTCAGGACAGGGGATATTGGAGCAGTACTTC.

This chain joins TRBV7-2 and TRBJ1-2; possibly TRBD1 for D (5 bases). Germline lookup yields CDR1 SGHTA and CDR2 FQGNSA. CDR3 length: 15 amino acids. Trimming shortened V by 5 bases and J by 1 base, and 14 bases separated the two germline ends. The CDR3 DNA sequence: TGTGCCAGCAGCCCGTTGGGGGGGGTTAACTATGGCTACACCTTC. This sequence encodes CASSPLGGVNYGYTF.

The V call is TRBV19, the J call TRBJ2-3; maybe TRBD2 (5 bases). This CDR3 is 17 amino acids long. Germline CDR1 reads LNHDA; CDR2 reads SQIVND (reference sequence). Trimming took off 6 bases at V and 5 bases at J, with 24 bases between the two ends. The CDR3 DNA follows: TGTGCCAGTAGCACAACCAACGGGGTTTTGGTATTAGATACGCAGTATTTT. It codes for CASSTTNGVLVLDTQYF.

The chain couples TRBV6-5 to TRBJ1-2; 8 bases map to TRBD1. The germline CDR1 and CDR2 sequences are MNHEY and SVGAGI. This CDR3 comprises 12 residues. V lost 2 bases, J lost 7 bases, and 0 bases stayed unmatched. The CDR3 protein is CASSYGTGGYTF. For the CDR3, the DNA is TGTGCCAGCAGTTACGGGACAGGTGGCTACACCTTC.

V usage is TRBV5-1 and J usage is TRBJ1-3, with 11 bases that match TRBD1. This CDR3 comprises 18 residues. The V gene end was trimmed by 0 bases and the J gene end by 5 bases; junction bases not matched to a gene: 10. Germline V lookup: CDR1 SGHRS, CDR2 YFSETQ. The CDR3 sequence is CASSLGTGGDPRRNTIYF. The CDR3 DNA reads as TGCGCCAGCAGCTTGGGGACAGGGGGCGATCCCCGCCGAAACACCATATATTTT.

This chain joins TRBV6-5 and TRBJ2-1; 9 bases map to TRBD2. The V gene end was trimmed by 8 bases and the J gene end by 5 bases; junction bases not matched to a gene: 10. The CDR3 is made up of 15 amino acids. Germline V gene lookup returns CDR1 MNHEY and CDR2 SVGAGI. The CDR3 DNA reads as TGTGCCAGCTACAATCGCGGGAGGGCCCACAATGAGCAGTTCTTC. Protein: CASYNRGRAHNEQFF.

The V and J genes are TRBV2 and TRBJ2-3; TRBD1 is a possible D gene (5 bases). V lost 7 bases and J lost 11, with 16 bases in between. The CDR3 spans 12 residues. The germline gives CDR1 SNHLY, CDR2 FYNNEI. In DNA, the CDR3 is TGTGCCAGCATAGGTACAGGAACCCTGCAGTATTTT. Translation: CASIGTGTLQYF.

The V and J genes are TRBV9 and TRBJ1-1; maybe TRBD1 (5 bases). CDR3 length: 15 residues. Germline V gene sequence: CDR1 SGDLS, CDR2 YYNGEE. Deletions cut 2 bases from V and 4 bases from J, with 15 bases between. The CDR3 loop is CASSVGTPGGTEAFF. As DNA, the CDR3 is TGTGCCAGCAGCGTCGGGACTCCGGGGGGCACTGAAGCTTTCTTT.

The chain couples TRBV7-9 to TRBJ2-1, with D unresolved. Germline loops: CDR1 SEHNR, CDR2 FQNEAQ (reference sequence). The CDR3 is 16 residues long. The V gene lost 3 bases and the J gene lost 0 bases, with 12 bases spanning the gap. The CDR3 DNA reads as TGTGCCAGCAGCTTTCAACCAGAAATCTCCTACAATGAGCAGTTCTTC. Encoded protein: CASSFQPEISYNEQFF.